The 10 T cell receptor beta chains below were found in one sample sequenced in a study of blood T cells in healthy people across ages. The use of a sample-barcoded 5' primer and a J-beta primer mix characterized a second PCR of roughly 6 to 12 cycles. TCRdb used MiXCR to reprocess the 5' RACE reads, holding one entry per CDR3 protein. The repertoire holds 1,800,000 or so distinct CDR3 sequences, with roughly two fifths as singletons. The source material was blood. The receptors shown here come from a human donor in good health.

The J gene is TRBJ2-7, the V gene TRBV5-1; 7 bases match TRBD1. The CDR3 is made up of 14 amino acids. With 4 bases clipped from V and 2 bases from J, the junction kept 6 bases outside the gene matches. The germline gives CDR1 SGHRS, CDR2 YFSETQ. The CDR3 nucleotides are TGCGCCAGCAGCACCGGGACAGACACCTACGAGCAGTACTTC. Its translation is CASSTGTDTYEQYF. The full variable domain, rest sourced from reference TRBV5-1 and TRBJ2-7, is KAGVTQTPRYLIKTRGQQVTLSCSPISGHRSVSWYQQTPGQGLQFLFEYFSETQRNKGNFPGRFSGRQFSNSRSEMNVSTLELGDSALYLCASSTGTDTYEQYFGPGTRLTVT.

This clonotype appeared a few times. Here the CDR3 DNA reads TGCAGTGCCAAGGTGGGACCCCAAAACTATGGCTACACCTTC. Its translation is CSAKVGPQNYGYTF. The chain is built from TRBV20-1 and TRBJ1-2; weak D call: TRBD1 (5 bases). The length of the CDR3 is 14 residues. The V and J ends lost 6 bases and 2 bases respectively, with 16 bases between them. Germline V gene data show CDR1 as DFQATT and CDR2 as SNEGSKA (reference sequence).

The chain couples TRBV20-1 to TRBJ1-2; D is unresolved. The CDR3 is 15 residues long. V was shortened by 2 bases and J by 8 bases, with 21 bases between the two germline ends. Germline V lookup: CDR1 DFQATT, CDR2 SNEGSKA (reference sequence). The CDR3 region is CSARSLGADRRGYTF. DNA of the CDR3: TGCAGTGCTAGATCTTTGGGCGCCGATCGGCGCGGCTACACCTTC.

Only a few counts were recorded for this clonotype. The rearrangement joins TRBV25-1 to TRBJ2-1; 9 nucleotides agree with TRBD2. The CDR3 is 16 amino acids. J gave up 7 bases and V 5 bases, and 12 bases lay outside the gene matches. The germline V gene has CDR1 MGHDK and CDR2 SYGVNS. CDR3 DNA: TGTGCCAGCAGTTTCCCGGAGCGGGGGGCCCTTAATGAGCAGTTCTTC. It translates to CASSFPERGALNEQFF. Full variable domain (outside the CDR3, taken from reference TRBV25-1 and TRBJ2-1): EADIYQTPRYLVIGTGKKITLECSQTMGHDKMYWYQQDPGMELHLIHYSYGVNSTEKGDLSSESTVSRIRTEHFPLTLESARPSHTSQYLCASSFPERGALNEQFFGPGTRLTVL.

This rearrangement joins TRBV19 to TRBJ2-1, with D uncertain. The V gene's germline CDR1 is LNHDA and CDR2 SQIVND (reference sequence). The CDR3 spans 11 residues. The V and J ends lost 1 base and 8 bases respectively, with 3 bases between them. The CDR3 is CASSIADEQFF. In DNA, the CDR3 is TGTGCCAGTAGTATAGCAGATGAGCAGTTCTTC.

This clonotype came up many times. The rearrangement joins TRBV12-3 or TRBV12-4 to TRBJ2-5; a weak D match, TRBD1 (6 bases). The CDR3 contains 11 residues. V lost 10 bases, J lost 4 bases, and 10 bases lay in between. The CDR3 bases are TGTGCCATCCTACAGGGAGAGACCCAGTACTTC. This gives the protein CAILQGETQYF.

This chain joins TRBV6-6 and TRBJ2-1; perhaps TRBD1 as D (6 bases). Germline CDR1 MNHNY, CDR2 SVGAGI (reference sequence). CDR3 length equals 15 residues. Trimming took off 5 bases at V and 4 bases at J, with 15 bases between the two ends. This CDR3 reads CASSLRQAGYNEQFF. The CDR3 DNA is TGTGCCAGCAGTCTCAGACAGGCTGGATACAATGAGCAGTTCTTC.

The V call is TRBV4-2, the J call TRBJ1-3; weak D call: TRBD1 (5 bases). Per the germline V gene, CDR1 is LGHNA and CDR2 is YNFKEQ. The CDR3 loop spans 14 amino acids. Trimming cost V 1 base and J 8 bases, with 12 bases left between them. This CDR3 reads CASSQGQGVDTIYF. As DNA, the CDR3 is TGTGCCAGCAGCCAAGGCCAGGGAGTGGACACCATATATTTT.

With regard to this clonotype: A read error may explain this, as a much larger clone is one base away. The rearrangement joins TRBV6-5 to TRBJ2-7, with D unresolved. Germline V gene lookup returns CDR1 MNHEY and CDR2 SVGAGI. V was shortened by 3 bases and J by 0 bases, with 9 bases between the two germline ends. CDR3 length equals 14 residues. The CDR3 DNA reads TGTGCCAGCAGTTATTGGCGCACCTCCTACGAGCAGTACTTC. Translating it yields CASSYWRTSYEQYF.

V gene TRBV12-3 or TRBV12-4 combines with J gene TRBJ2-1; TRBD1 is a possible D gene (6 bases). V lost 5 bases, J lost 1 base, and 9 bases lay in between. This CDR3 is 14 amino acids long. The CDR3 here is CASSGDNSYNEQFF. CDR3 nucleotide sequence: TGTGCCAGCAGTGGGGACAATTCCTACAATGAGCAGTTCTTC.